The rows below give T cell receptor beta chains drawn from one sample of a study of blood T cells in healthy people across ages. TCRdb reprocessed the 5' RACE reads with MiXCR, giving one entry per CDR3 protein. The data contain approximately 810,000 distinct CDR3 sequences, roughly 35% of them singletons. Input material: blood. All receptors derive from a man in his late teens or twenties in good health. The CDR3 runs from the conserved cysteine through the conserved F or W. The D gene is left open where the match is weak. Clone size appears in some rows only: once, few, many, or a class for an expanded clone.

TRBJ2-1	TRBV14	.	.	CASSHRTFFNEQFF	TGTGCCAGCAGCCATCGGACTTTCTTCAATGAGCAGTTCTTC
TRBJ1-6	TRBV7-2	.	.	CASSLESSYNSPLHF	TGTGCCAGCAGCTTAGAGAGCTCCTATAATTCACCCCTCCACTTT
TRBJ1-2	TRBV7-9	.	few	CASSSGPGGGYTF	TGTGCCAGCAGCTCCGGCCCGGGGGGCGGCTACACCTTC
TRBJ1-2	TRBV7-2	.	many	CASSPSMGPAGYTF	TGTGCCAGCAGCCCGTCGATGGGTCCCGCGGGCTACACCTTC
TRBJ1-1	TRBV25-1	.	.	CASSDWGTEAFF	TGTGCCAGCAGTGATTGGGGGACTGAAGCTTTCTTT
TRBJ2-1	TRBV7-4	.	few	CASSLAVGFNEQFF	TGTGCCAGCAGCTTAGCTGTGGGGTTCAATGAGCAGTTCTTC
TRBJ2-1	TRBV5-6	TRBD1	.	CASSWGTGNEQFF	TGTGCCAGCAGCTGGGGGACAGGCAATGAGCAGTTCTTC
TRBJ1-5	TRBV7-3	.	.	CASSPTGGAGQPQHF	TGTGCCAGCAGCCCCACGGGGGGCGCGGGTCAGCCCCAGCATTTT
TRBJ1-2	TRBV7-2	.	few	CAGSLGGSYSYGYTF	TGTGCCGGCAGCTTAGGAGGTTCTTATAGTTATGGCTACACCTTC
TRBJ2-5	TRBV12-3/TRBV12-4	TRBD2	few	CASRSGLAGEQETQYF	TGTGCCAGCAGGTCAGGACTAGCGGGGGAACAAGAGACCCAGTACTTC
TRBJ2-5	TRBV12-3/TRBV12-4	.	many	CASSPEGQETQYF	TGTGCCAGCAGTCCAGAAGGCCAAGAGACCCAGTACTTC